The 28 T cell receptor beta chains reported below all come from one sample, sequenced in a study of cytomegalovirus exposure and HLA in healthy donors. The study ran its PCR with 60 Vbeta and 13 Jbeta primers. The data were produced by immunoSEQ multiplex PCR, yet TCRdb's version contains in-frame clones alone and is incomplete. The sample includes about 160,000 clones, around four fifths of them seen just once. Material: PBMCs. All receptors derive from a man aged 18 to 30 in good health and CMV-seronegative.

V and J are TRBV15 and TRBJ2-7; D might be TRBD1 (6 bases). With 3 bases removed from V and 5 bases from J, the gap between germline ends came to 11 bases. The CDR3 contains 13 residues. Looked up from germline, CDR1 is LNHNV and CDR2 is YYDKDF (reference sequence). CDR3 protein: CATSSIRGHEQYF. The CDR3 DNA reads as TGTGCCACCAGCAGTATCAGGGGTCACGAGCAGTACTTC.

The chain links TRBV5-6 to TRBJ1-5; 8 bases are a match to TRBD1. The CDR3 runs 18 residues. V lost 3 bases and J lost 4; bases outside the gene matches: 15. Looked up from germline, CDR1 is SGHDT and CDR2 is YYEEEE. CDR3: CASSSRTGLLLGNQPQHF. CDR3 nucleotide sequence: TGTGCCAGCAGCTCTAGGACAGGGCTGCTCCTCGGGAATCAGCCCCAGCATTTT.

V gene TRBV29-1 combines with J gene TRBJ1-2; perhaps TRBD1 as D (6 bases). The CDR3 contains 11 residues. Germline V gene lookup returns CDR1 SQVTM and CDR2 ANQGSEA. V lost 5 bases to trimming and J lost 8 bases, with 12 bases between them. Written as DNA, the CDR3 is TGCAGCGTTCGGGACACGGCGGGCTACACCTTC. Its protein is CSVRDTAGYTF.

V usage is TRBV28 and J usage is TRBJ2-7; 14 bases are a match to TRBD2. CDR3 length: 16 amino acids. The V segment lost 5 bases and the J segment 5 bases; nucleotides outside the gene matches: 8. Germline CDR1 reads MDHEN; CDR2 reads SYDVKM. CDR3 protein: CASSTRTSGGRNEQYF. The CDR3 nucleotides read TGTGCCAGCAGTACCCGGACTAGCGGGGGGAGGAACGAGCAGTACTTC. Variable domain in full (rest from reference TRBV28 and TRBJ2-7): DVKVTQSSRYLVKRTGEKVFLECVQDMDHENMFWYRQDPGLGLRLIYFSYDVKMKEKGDIPEGYSVSREKKERFSLILESASTNQTSMYLCASSTRTSGGRNEQYFGPGTRLTVT.

This chain links TRBV28 with TRBJ1-3; 7 nucleotides line up with TRBD1. Trimming removed 11 bases from V and 5 bases from J; junction bases left unmatched: 21. CDR1 is MDHEN and CDR2 is SYDVKM in the germline V gene. The CDR3 is made up of 17 amino acids. The CDR3 protein is CAVTLWTGTDHRNTIYF. The DNA for the CDR3 is TGTGCCGTGACATTGTGGACGGGGACAGACCACCGAAACACCATATATTTT.

The genes are TRBV7-9 and TRBJ2-5; a weak D match, TRBD1 (6 bases). Germline V CDR1 and CDR2: SEHNR, FQNEAQ (reference sequence). The CDR3 sequence is 14 residues long. Trimming took off 5 bases at V and 4 bases at J, with 14 bases between the two ends. CDR3 protein: CASSPGVGRETQYF. The CDR3, as DNA: TGTGCCAGCAGCCCAGGGGTGGGGAGAGAGACCCAGTACTTC.

This clone has more than one count but fewer than ten. The chain combines TRBV9 with TRBJ1-4; D possibly corresponds to TRBD1 (5 bases). Germline V lookup: CDR1 SGDLS, CDR2 YYNGEE. The V and J ends lost 4 bases and 8 bases respectively, with 15 bases between them. This CDR3 contains 14 residues. CDR3 nucleotide sequence: TGTGCCAGCAGCCCCCGGGGGTACGCCGAAAAACTGTTTTTT. Its protein is CASSPRGYAEKLFF.

The chain has TRBV6-1 and TRBJ2-5; D might be TRBD2 (6 bases). V was pared by 3 bases and J by 2 bases, with 16 bases between. Germline CDR1 and CDR2: MNHNS and SASEGT. The CDR3 contains 16 residues. CDR3 loop: CASSEGGTPAQETQYF. The CDR3 nucleotides read TGTGCCAGCAGTGAGGGCGGGACCCCGGCGCAAGAGACCCAGTACTTC.

The CDR3 nucleotides are TGCGCCAGCAGCGGACAGGGGGGTGAGGGAAAGGCTTTCTTT. It translates to CASSGQGGEGKAFF. The rearrangement uses TRBV5-1 and TRBJ1-1; 10 nucleotides align to TRBD1. J was trimmed by 11 bases and V by 4 bases; bases with no gene match: 11. The CDR3 runs 14 residues. The germline gives CDR1 SGHRS, CDR2 YFSETQ. Based on the CDR3 plus reference TRBV5-1 and TRBJ1-1, the full variable domain is KAGVTQTPRYLIKTRGQQVTLSCSPISGHRSVSWYQQTPGQGLQFLFEYFSETQRNKGNFPGRFSGRQFSNSRSEMNVSTLELGDSALYLCASSGQGGEGKAFFGQGTRLTVV.

The chain has TRBV7-9 and TRBJ2-2; no reliable D call. V was clipped by 5 bases and J by 3 bases, with 7 bases between them. The CDR3 length is 13 residues. Germline CDR1 and CDR2: SEHNR and FQNEAQ (reference sequence). The CDR3 coding sequence is TGTGCCAGCAGCCCCCGCGACACCGGGGAGCTGTTTTTT. Its translation is CASSPRDTGELFF.

The chain recombines TRBV5-6 with TRBJ2-6, with D possibly being TRBD2 (6 bases). Germline CDR1 reads SGHDT; CDR2 reads YYEEEE. The CDR3 sequence is 16 residues long. V lost 4 bases and J 2 bases, leaving 13 bases between the germline ends. CDR3 nucleotides: TGTGCCAGCAGCACGGGAGCCTACCCTGGGGCCAACGTCCTGACTTTC. It yields the protein CASSTGAYPGANVLTF.

CDR3 nucleotides: TGTGCCAGCTCCCCCGCAGGGAACACTGAAGCTTTCTTT. It specifies CASSPAGNTEAFF. The chain recombines TRBV18 with TRBJ1-1; D uncertain. CDR3 length: 13 residues. Trimming removed 6 bases from V and 1 base from J, with 9 bases in between. Per the germline V gene, CDR1 is KGHSH and CDR2 is LQKENI.

The gene calls are TRBV28 and TRBJ2-7; possibly TRBD2 for D (6 bases). Germline assignment: CDR1 MDHEN and CDR2 SYDVKM. V was pared by 6 bases and J by 1 base, with 16 bases between. The CDR3 is 15 residues long. CDR3 coding DNA: TGTGCCAGCAGACTGCCCACGGAGGGGTCCTACGAGCAGTACTTC. Translating it yields CASRLPTEGSYEQYF. Filled out from reference TRBV28 and TRBJ2-7, the complete variable domain reads DVKVTQSSRYLVKRTGEKVFLECVQDMDHENMFWYRQDPGLGLRLIYFSYDVKMKEKGDIPEGYSVSREKKERFSLILESASTNQTSMYLCASRLPTEGSYEQYFGPGTRLTVT.

The chain is built from TRBV6-6 and TRBJ1-2; 9 nucleotides agree with TRBD1. This CDR3 spans 15 amino acids. The germline V gene has CDR1 MNHNY and CDR2 SVGAGI (reference sequence). J lost 8 bases, V lost 2 bases, and 9 bases had no gene match. The CDR3 protein is CASSYDGQGNAGYTF. CDR3 nucleotides: TGTGCCAGCAGTTACGACGGACAGGGGAACGCAGGCTACACCTTC.

The chain links TRBV28 to TRBJ2-7; TRBD1 aligns across 7 bases. The germline V gene has CDR1 MDHEN and CDR2 SYDVKM. The CDR3 length is 15 residues. Trimming at V came to 6 bases and at J to 5 bases, leaving 13 bases not matched to a gene. CDR3 coding DNA: TGTGCCAGCAGCGTCACAGGGGACCCTGGGGACGAGCAGTACTTC. It codes for CASSVTGDPGDEQYF. The full variable domain, with the rest looked up from reference TRBV28 and TRBJ2-7, is DVKVTQSSRYLVKRTGEKVFLECVQDMDHENMFWYRQDPGLGLRLIYFSYDVKMKEKGDIPEGYSVSREKKERFSLILESASTNQTSMYLCASSVTGDPGDEQYFGPGTRLTVT.

The V gene is TRBV10-3, the J gene TRBJ2-1; D remains unclear. The CDR3 runs 14 residues. V was clipped by 3 bases and J by 0 bases, with 6 bases between them. From germline, CDR1 is ENHRY and CDR2 SYGVKD. The chain's CDR3 is CAISDRSSYNEQFF. The CDR3 nucleotides read TGTGCCATCAGTGACCGGAGCTCCTACAATGAGCAGTTCTTC.

The V and J genes are TRBV15 and TRBJ2-5; D is unresolved. The CDR3 sequence is 12 residues long. Per the germline V gene, CDR1 is LNHNV and CDR2 is YYDKDF (reference sequence). V was pared by 4 bases and J by 5 bases, with 8 bases between. CDR3 bases: TGTGCCACCAGCACGTTCCGGGAGACCCAGTACTTC. Translation gives CATSTFRETQYF.

A single count supports this clone. The chain combines TRBV6-1 with TRBJ2-7; D call uncertain. CDR3 length equals 12 residues. The V gene lost 1 base and the J gene lost 4 bases, with 5 bases spanning the gap. Per the germline V gene, CDR1 is MNHNS and CDR2 is SASEGT. CDR3 amino acids: CASSEGRYEQYF. CDR3 nucleotides: TGTGCCAGCAGTGAAGGCCGGTACGAGCAGTACTTC.

CDR3 in DNA: TGTGCCAGCAGCGTAGGCGACAGGGGCGCCTCACCCCTCCACTTT. Translating gives CASSVGDRGASPLHF. This chain uses TRBV7-9 with TRBJ1-6, with 8 nucleotides matching TRBD1. V was pared by 5 bases and J by 10 bases, with 10 bases of the junction left unmatched. The CDR3 extends over 15 amino acids. CDR1 and CDR2 (germline): SEHNR, FQNEAQ (reference sequence).

V usage is TRBV6-5 and J usage is TRBJ2-1, with no clear D. Germline lookup yields CDR1 MNHEY and CDR2 SVGAGI. The CDR3 length is 14 residues. V shed 2 bases and J shed 6 bases, with 11 bases lying between them. The CDR3 region has the DNA TGTGCCAGCAGTTACCTGATAGTACCCAATGAGCAGTTCTTC. Its protein product is CASSYLIVPNEQFF.

The chain employs TRBV5-4 and TRBJ1-2; the D gene is possibly TRBD1 (5 bases). V dropped 4 bases and J dropped 9 bases, with 25 bases sitting between them. The CDR3 runs to 16 residues. Looked up from germline, CDR1 is SGHNT and CDR2 is YYREEE (reference sequence). The CDR3 loop reads CASSPNRGREVSRYTF. For the CDR3, the DNA is TGTGCCAGCAGCCCCAATAGGGGCAGGGAGGTTTCGCGCTACACCTTC.

J is TRBJ2-1 and V is TRBV19, with 11 nucleotides matching TRBD2. CDR3 length equals 14 residues. Germline lookup yields CDR1 LNHDA and CDR2 SQIVND (reference sequence). In DNA, the CDR3 is TGTTCGACTAGCGGGATAGGGTCCTACAATGAGCAGTTCTTC. Translated, it gives CSTSGIGSYNEQFF.

This chain connects TRBV5-4 to TRBJ2-2; 7 nucleotides align to TRBD1. The CDR3 runs 16 residues. Germline CDR1 is SGHNT and CDR2 is YYREEE (reference sequence). V shed 5 bases, J shed 1 base, and the junction held 8 bases outside the gene matches. CDR3 coding DNA: TGTGCCAGCAGGAAAGCAGGGGGTGAGAACACCGGGGAGCTGTTTTTT. Residues: CASRKAGGENTGELFF.

As to this clone: Other DNA sequences within the sample encode an identical CDR3. V and J are TRBV18 and TRBJ2-5; D is unclear. CDR3 length: 12 amino acids. V was clipped by 3 bases and J by 4 bases, with 6 bases between them. The germline gives CDR1 KGHSH, CDR2 LQKENI. The chain's CDR3 is CASSPTGETQYF. The DNA for the CDR3 is TGTGCCAGCTCACCCACGGGAGAGACCCAGTACTTC.

This CDR3 is CASSPGTGGNTEAFF. Here the CDR3 DNA reads TGTGCCAGCAGCCCTGGGACAGGGGGGAACACTGAAGCTTTCTTT. The chain carries TRBV6-1 and TRBJ1-1; 11 bases match TRBD1. The germline V gene has CDR1 MNHNS and CDR2 SASEGT. The J segment lost 1 base and the V segment lost 6 bases, leaving 4 bases of the junction unmatched. CDR3 length: 15 amino acids.

For the CDR3, the DNA is TGTGCCAGTAGTATAAGGACTAGCTTACCGGATACGCAGTATTTT. Translating gives CASSIRTSLPDTQYF. The rearrangement uses TRBV19 and TRBJ2-3, with 8 bases lining up with TRBD2. V shed 2 bases, J shed 6 bases, and the junction held 7 bases outside the gene matches. Germline-derived CDR1 and CDR2 are LNHDA and SQIVND (reference sequence). The CDR3 totals 15 residues.

This clone was observed once. The chain couples TRBV28 to TRBJ2-2; perhaps TRBD2 as D (5 bases). Germline V gene sequence: CDR1 MDHEN, CDR2 SYDVKM. The CDR3 has 16 residues. The germline V and J ends were trimmed by 5 bases and 0 bases, with 13 bases remaining between them. The CDR3 nucleotides read TGTGCCAGCAGTCCCTCGGGGTTCGCGAACACCGGGGAGCTGTTTTTT. It encodes CASSPSGFANTGELFF.

The V call is TRBV30, the J call TRBJ1-1; D is undetermined. Trimming pared 4 bases from V and 0 bases from J, leaving 9 bases between. Germline-derived CDR1 and CDR2 are GTSNPN and SVGIG (reference sequence). There are 13 residues in the CDR3. CDR3 nucleotides: TGTGCCTGGACCAGTCAGATGAACACTGAAGCTTTCTTT. Encoded protein: CAWTSQMNTEAFF.